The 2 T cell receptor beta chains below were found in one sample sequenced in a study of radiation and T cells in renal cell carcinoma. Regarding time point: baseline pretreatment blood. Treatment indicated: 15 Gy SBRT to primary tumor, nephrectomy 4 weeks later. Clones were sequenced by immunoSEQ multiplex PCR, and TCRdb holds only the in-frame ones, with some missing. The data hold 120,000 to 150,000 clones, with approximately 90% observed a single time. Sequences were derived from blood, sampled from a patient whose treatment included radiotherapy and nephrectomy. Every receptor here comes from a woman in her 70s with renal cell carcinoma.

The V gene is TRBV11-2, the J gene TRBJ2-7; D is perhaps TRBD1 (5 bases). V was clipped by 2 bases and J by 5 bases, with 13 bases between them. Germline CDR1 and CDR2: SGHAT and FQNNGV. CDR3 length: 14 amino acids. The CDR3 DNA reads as TGTGCCAGCAGCTTACAGGGTTCCAGGCACGAGCAGTACTTC. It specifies CASSLQGSRHEQYF.

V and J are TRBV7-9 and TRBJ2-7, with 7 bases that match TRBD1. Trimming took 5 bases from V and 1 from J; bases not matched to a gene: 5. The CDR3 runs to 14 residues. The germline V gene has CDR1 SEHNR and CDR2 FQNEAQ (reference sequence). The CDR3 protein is CASSPDRQSYEQYF. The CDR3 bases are TGTGCCAGCAGCCCGGACAGGCAGTCCTACGAGCAGTACTTC.